This T cell receptor (beta chain) derives from a study of T cells in Graves' hyperthyroidism and ophthalmopathy. General study results and limits: By a 13 V-J model, ophthalmopathy was set apart from stable hyperthyroidism.

About this clonotype itself: What it recognizes is unknown.

Amplification of TCR beta CDR3 regions was performed using RNA transcripts as template. Initially, a first-round RT-PCR of the TCR CDR3 employed the HTBI primer set. TCRdb reprocessed the multiplex PCR reads with MiXCR, giving one entry per CDR3 protein. The sample has 500,000 to 650,000 distinct CDR3 sequences, more than 15% seen once; the top ten hold 15% to 20%. Diagnoses were established using clinical symptoms, serum thyroxine and TRAb, thyroid ultrasound and orbital computed tomography. Per the germline V gene, CDR1 is MRHNA and CDR2 is SNTAGT. The CDR3 sequence is 14 residues long. V lost 6 bases, J lost 0 bases, and 11 bases lay in between.

V is TRBV6-4 and J is TRBJ1-1, with TRBD1 as a possible D gene (6 bases). The clonotype originates from a woman younger than 35 with Graves' ophthalmopathy. Sequenced sample: blood. CDR3 region: CASRMTGMNTEAFF. CDR3 in DNA: TGTGCCAGCAGAATGACAGGAATGAACACTGAAGCTTTCTTT.